This T cell receptor (beta chain) was identified during a study of cytomegalovirus exposure and HLA in healthy donors (dated by TCRdb to 2015 to 2018). For the study in its entirety: In an earlier analysis of fewer than 750 of the donors, under 300 Gb of sequence data and 100 million or so unique TCR beta sequences from 180 million or so T cells were reported. A later analysis re-examined previously published TCR beta repertoires from just over 650 donors and added high-resolution HLA genotyping to investigate patterns of TCR occurrence. Class I and class II HLA loci were covered by the typing at four-digit resolution. Several DR-DQ haplotypes were handled as single units for association and clustering because linkage in the cohort was strong. Besides the first cohort of more than 650 subjects, a separate validation cohort made up of around 120 different subjects was used. Rather than drawing on any new phenotypic data, the later analysis identified candidate immune exposures from TCR beta sequences and the way those sequences occurred across donors. On average, roughly 240,000 unique TCR beta nucleotide sequences were sequenced per donor among roughly 430 genotyped donors of the cohort, with 15% to 20% of those sequences being non-productive. Of the roughly 400 genotyped donors, approximately 82% fell in the genetic ancestry cluster associated with self-reported Caucasian donors. High-throughput TCR immunosequencing, statistical association of individual TCRs with disease status, and machine learning were combined to predict cytomegalovirus infection status. An earlier analysis of about 600 of the donors used high-throughput TCR beta sequencing to judge whether each TCR beta V gene segment behaved as functional or pseudogenic. The number of typed donors differed by locus: about 620-630 for A, B, C, DRB1 and DQB1; some 500 for DQA1; some 590 for DPA1; and some 470 for DPB1. The study profiled the T cell repertoires of around 700 subjects by immunosequencing and related them to cytomegalovirus serostatus. The aim of the study was to test whether cataloging public T cell receptors could identify signatures of past pathogen exposure. About 300 gigabases of sequencing data and around 85 million unique TCR sequences made up an early release that covered over 550 HLA-typed donors. Every repertoire in the discovery cohort had been generated on one and the same sequencing platform. In a later genetic analysis, genome-wide SNP genotypes for about 60% of the 666 donors were used, and that subset was treated as a discovery cohort. Donor age, sex, ethnicity and CMV serostatus were collected together with the repertoire data.

The cohort was made up of about 670 healthy bone marrow donors. Cohort members were all nominally healthy when sampled, although unrecorded immune exposures were likely present. The donor tested CMV seronegative, placing the donor among the 350 or so seronegative members of the cohort. Every donor gave a peripheral blood sample, and the peripheral blood mononuclear cells from that sample were used for TCR beta sequencing. Genomic DNA was extracted from the blood cell samples with the Qiagen DNeasy Blood Extraction Kit. Library generation was performed with the immunoSEQ multiplex PCR assay. A mixture of 60 forward primers for TCR Vbeta segments and 13 reverse primers for TCR Jbeta segments was used in the multiplex PCR. The CDR3 region of rearranged TCR beta genes was amplified from genomic DNA with a multiplex PCR assay. The amplified TCR beta libraries were sequenced on the Illumina HiSeq System as 87-base-pair reads. Per the authors' processing: In a later analysis, 70 million to 95 million unique TCR beta chains were counted across the 650 to 750 repertoires, and roughly 11 million of these chains were shared by at least two donors. To remove PCR and sequencing errors, raw reads were error-corrected and collapsed into unique sequences using a nearest-neighbor algorithm that merged closely related sequences. Alignment of CDR3 sequences to IMGT reference sequences was used to assign V, D and J gene segments. Each retained sequence needed at least a six-nucleotide match to both a V gene segment and a J gene segment. A rearrangement counted as productive if the CDR3 had no stop codons and remained in frame with V and J, and every other rearrangement counted as non-productive. CDR3 was defined according to IMGT convention as the region running from the second conserved V-encoded cysteine to the conserved J-encoded phenylalanine. The earlier analysis of some 580 of the donors excluded any sequence lacking an unambiguous match to a single V gene segment. In an earlier analysis of several hundred of the donors, V segments were called functional above 56.7% productive rearrangements and were called segregating when the between-donor standard deviation exceeded 5%. A statistical classification framework was built for diagnosing cytomegalovirus status from the catalog of TCR beta chain sequences. In a later analysis, TCR nucleotide sequences were compared against IMGT/GENE-DB human TR gene sequences so that V and J genes could be assigned. Using the TCRdist pipeline, a later analysis assigned CDR3 sequences along with most-parsimonious VDJ recombination scenarios. A later analysis defined each TCR beta chain by its CDR3 amino acid sequence plus V-gene family, and excluded reads lacking a unique V-gene family. To address suspected cross-contamination and a sequencing artifact, a later analysis removed 450 to 700 highly shared, low-generation-probability nucleotide sequences. In a later analysis, a clonal expansion index was calculated for each public chain from normalized within-repertoire ranks of inferred template counts. In a later analysis, generation probabilities were computed with a VDJ recombination model fitted to out-of-frame rearrangements, and the resulting probabilities were checked against IGoR. In a later analysis, TCR-TCR, TCR-HLA and TCR-CMV co-occurrence was scored with hypergeometric tests, and a repertoire-size bias correction was applied to TCR pairs. In a later analysis, false discovery rates were estimated by permuting HLA or CMV assignments 20 times. In a later analysis, co-occurring TCRs were grouped with DBSCAN, and TCRdist sequence similarity was added when clustering was performed within HLA-allele-positive subsets. Repertoires with fewer than 30,000 or more than 120,000 public chains were left out of co-occurrence clustering, as were about five repertoires with anomalous nucleotide sharing. TCRdb re-hosts the immuneACCESS table, in-frame sequences only. Its copies lack some clones; in the studies checked, an unresolved V gene accounts for under half of them, and the cause for the rest is not known. Clone size and V and J calls were adopted from that table, with D and trimming inferred from the DNA. Recorded for this sample are some 190,000 clones; roughly 77% of them occurred a single time. The top ten clones comprise about 1.4% of the sample.

For this clone: Its antigen remains unidentified. Base-call qualities are not available, and no considerably larger clone is one nucleotide away.

Overall study results and their limits: Because counts were too low, 15 to 20 rarely observed V segments, including chromosome 9 orphons, were left out of the earlier analysis of approximately 500 of the donors. When HLA alleles, especially DR and DQ, strongly co-occurred, TCR associations were difficult to assign to individual alleles. The authors suggested that the approach could potentially be extended to other disease states and immunological phenotypes. Across donors, most TCR sequences were observed very rarely, whereas some public TCRs were present in many individuals. In vitro tests confirmed that a few of the cytomegalovirus-associated TCR beta chains recognize cytomegalovirus antigens. Some IMGT-functional V segments, including TRBV6-2 and TRBV6-3, could not be distinguished by the 87-base-pair reads and were therefore excluded. In a later analysis, the rate of TCR association differed among HLA loci, with DRB1 alleles having the most associated TCRs and HLA-C alleles having the fewest. The study gave a list of 150 to 200 TCR beta chains associated with cytomegalovirus. Sequencing depth was assumed to be roughly uniform across donors in the presence/absence analyses, though that assumption may not hold. Correlated functional status among segregating V segments might reflect linkage disequilibrium, but an unknown experimental factor could not be ruled out. In this cohort, only TCR beta chains were sequenced, and detectable features were limited by the absence of alpha or paired-chain data. HLA typing was unavailable for some donors at each locus, so association tests used only the typed subset. In a later analysis, HLA-associated TCR beta chains were found to be more clonally expanded and to have lower generation probabilities than equally common non-associated chains. In a later genetic analysis, fewer N-insertions in productive TCRs were reported among donors in an Asian-associated ancestry cluster than the approximately 670-donor mean. A further reported finding was that TCR beta sequences accurately predicted the HLA-A and HLA-B alleles for most subjects in the first cohort. A cluster of highly shared sequence variants was judged likely to be a technical artifact of the sequencing pipeline. Cytomegalovirus status was reported to be diagnosed by the classifier with high specificity and sensitivity in both the original and validation cohorts. In an earlier analysis of some 500 of the donors, most TCR beta V segments were observed in productive rearrangements about 90% or about 30% of the time, broadly matching IMGT annotations. CMV serostatus was the only immune exposure information available for the cohort. According to a later analysis, most CMV-associated TCR beta chains appeared to be HLA-restricted, and the HLA associations seemed to be driven largely by CMV exposure. V-gene and J-gene trimming of TCR beta chains was associated with a missense DCLRE1C variant in a later genetic analysis, and the association was replicated in an independent cohort. Several of the top co-occurrence clusters appeared to be linked to parvovirus B19, influenza, CMV and Epstein-Barr virus, according to a later analysis. Specific HLA alleles were associated with around 18,000 TCR beta sequences at a false discovery rate of 0.05 in a later analysis.

V is pared back by 3 bases and J by 0 bases, with 4 bases lying between the germline termini. CDR1 SGHRS and CDR2 YFSETQ are derived from the germline V gene. Counted from cysteine to phenylalanine, this CDR3 has 13 amino acids. Here the CDR3 DNA is all that survives: 39 bases in frame from base 1. The receptor's source is a woman aged 50 to 60 in good health and CMV-seronegative. What was sequenced was PBMCs. The V and J genes are TRBV5-1 and TRBJ2-4, with no reliable assignment of the D segment. The nucleotides read TGCGCCAGCAGCTCTTTAGCCAAAAACATTCAGTACTTC. Its coded protein is CASSSLAKNIQYF.